The 2 T cell receptor beta chains given below trace back to one sample, sequenced in a study of radiation and T cells in renal cell carcinoma. The sample's treatment: treatment-naive control, cytoreductive nephrectomy. Repertoires were generated with immunoSEQ multiplex PCR, while TCRdb's copy carries only in-frame clones and drops some. The sample lists tens of thousands of clones; 58% were seen once. This specimen was tumor tissue, taken from a patient whose treatment was nephrectomy without radiotherapy. The receptor source for this set is a man aged 40-49 years with renal cell carcinoma.

V and J are TRBV9 and TRBJ2-3; 8 bases match TRBD2. This CDR3 region has 19 residues. Germline V gives CDR1 SGDLS, CDR2 YYNGEE. Losses at the gene ends were 1 base for V and 3 bases for J; bases not matched to a gene: 16. The CDR3 loop reads CASSVSPTSGGRGTDTQYF. The CDR3 nucleotides read TGTGCCAGCAGCGTAAGTCCGACCAGCGGGGGCAGGGGAACAGATACGCAGTATTTT.

This clone was seen a handful of times. The V call is TRBV11-2, the J call TRBJ1-2; TRBD1 aligns across 7 bases. The CDR3 consists of 17 residues. The V gene end was trimmed by 0 bases and the J gene end by 2 bases; junction bases not matched to a gene: 9. Germline V gene data show CDR1 as SGHAT and CDR2 as FQNNGV. The CDR3 is CASSLDWNRGPNYGYTF. The CDR3 region has the DNA TGTGCCAGCAGCTTAGACTGGAACAGGGGACCCAACTATGGCTACACCTTC. Supplemented by reference TRBV11-2 and TRBJ1-2, the full variable domain reads EAGVAQSPRYKIIEKRQSVAFWCNPISGHATLYWYQQILGQGPKLLIQFQNNGVVDDSQLPKDRFSAERLKGVDSTLKIQPAKLEDSAVYLCASSLDWNRGPNYGYTFGSGTRLTVV.